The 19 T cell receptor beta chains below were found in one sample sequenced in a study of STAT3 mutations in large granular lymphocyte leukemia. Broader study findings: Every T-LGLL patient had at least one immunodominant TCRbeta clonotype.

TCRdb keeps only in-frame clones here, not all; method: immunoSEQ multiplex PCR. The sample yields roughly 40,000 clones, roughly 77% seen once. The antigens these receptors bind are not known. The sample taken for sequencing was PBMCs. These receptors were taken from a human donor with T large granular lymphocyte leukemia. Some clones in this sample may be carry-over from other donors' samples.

CDR3 sequence reads: CASLGQTNEKLFF. As DNA, the CDR3 is TGCGCCAGCTTGGGACAGACTAATGAAAAACTGTTTTTT. The V call is TRBV10-2, the J call TRBJ1-4, with 7 bases matching TRBD1. CDR1 is WSHSY, CDR2 SAAADI, per germline. The V and J ends lost 8 bases and 2 bases, in that order; junction bases with no gene match: 2. The CDR3 length is 13 residues.

CDR3 residues: CASSPPRGGTETQYF. CDR3 DNA sequence: TGTGCCAGCTCACCACCGAGGGGAGGGACGGAGACCCAGTACTTC. The chain is built from TRBV18 and TRBJ2-5, with 7 bases matching TRBD2. The CDR3 is 15 amino acids. The germline gives CDR1 KGHSH, CDR2 LQKENI. V shed 0 bases, J shed 5 bases, and the junction held 6 bases outside the gene matches. The full variable domain, its missing parts supplied by reference TRBV18 and TRBJ2-5, is NAGVMQNPRHLVRRRGQEARLRCSPMKGHSHVYWYRQLPEEGLKFMVYLQKENIIDESGMPKERFSAEFPKEGPSILRIQQVVRGDSAAYFCASSPPRGGTETQYFGPGTRLLVL.

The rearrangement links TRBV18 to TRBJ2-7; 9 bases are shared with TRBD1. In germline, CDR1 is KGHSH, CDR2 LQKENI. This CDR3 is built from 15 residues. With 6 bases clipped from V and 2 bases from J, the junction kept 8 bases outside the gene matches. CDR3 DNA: TGTGCCAGCTCGTTGGGACAGGGAAGCGCCTACGAGCAGTACGTC. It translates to CASSLGQGSAYEQYV.

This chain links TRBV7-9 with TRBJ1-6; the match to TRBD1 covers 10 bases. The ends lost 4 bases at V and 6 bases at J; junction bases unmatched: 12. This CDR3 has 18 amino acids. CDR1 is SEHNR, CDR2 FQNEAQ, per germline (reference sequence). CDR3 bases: TGTGCCAGCAGCTCCCAGACTAGTCGGACAGGGGGTAATTCACCCCTCCACTTT. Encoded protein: CASSSQTSRTGGNSPLHF.

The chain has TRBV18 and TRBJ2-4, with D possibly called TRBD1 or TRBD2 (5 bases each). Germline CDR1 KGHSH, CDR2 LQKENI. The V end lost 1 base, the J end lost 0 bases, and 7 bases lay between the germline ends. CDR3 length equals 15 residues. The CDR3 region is CASSPRDQAKNIQYF. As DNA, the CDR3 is TGTGCCAGCTCACCACGGGACCAAGCCAAAAACATTCAGTACTTC.

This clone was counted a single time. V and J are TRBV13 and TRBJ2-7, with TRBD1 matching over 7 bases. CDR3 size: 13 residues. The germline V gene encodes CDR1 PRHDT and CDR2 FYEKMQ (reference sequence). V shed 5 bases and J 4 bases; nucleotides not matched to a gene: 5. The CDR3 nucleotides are TGTGCCAGCAGCACAGGGGTTGGGTACGAGCAGTACTTC. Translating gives CASSTGVGYEQYF.

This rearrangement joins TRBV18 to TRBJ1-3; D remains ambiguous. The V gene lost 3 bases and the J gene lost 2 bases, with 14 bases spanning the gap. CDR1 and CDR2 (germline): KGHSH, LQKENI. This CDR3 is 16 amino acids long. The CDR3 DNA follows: TGTGCCAGCTCACCCCTTCTCGCTGAAGCTGGAAACACCATATATTTT. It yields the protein CASSPLLAEAGNTIYF.

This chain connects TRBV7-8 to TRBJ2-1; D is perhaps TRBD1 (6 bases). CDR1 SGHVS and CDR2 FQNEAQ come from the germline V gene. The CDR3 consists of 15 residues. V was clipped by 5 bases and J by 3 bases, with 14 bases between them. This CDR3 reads CASSPYRVGYNEQFF. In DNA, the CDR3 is TGTGCCAGCAGCCCGTACAGGGTTGGCTACAATGAGCAGTTCTTC.

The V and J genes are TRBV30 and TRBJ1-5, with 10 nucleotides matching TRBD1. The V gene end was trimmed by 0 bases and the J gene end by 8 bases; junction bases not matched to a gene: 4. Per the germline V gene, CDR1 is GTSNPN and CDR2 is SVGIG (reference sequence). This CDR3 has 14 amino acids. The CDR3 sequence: CAWSVGQGREPQHF. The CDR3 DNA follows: TGTGCCTGGAGTGTGGGACAGGGGAGGGAGCCCCAGCATTTT.

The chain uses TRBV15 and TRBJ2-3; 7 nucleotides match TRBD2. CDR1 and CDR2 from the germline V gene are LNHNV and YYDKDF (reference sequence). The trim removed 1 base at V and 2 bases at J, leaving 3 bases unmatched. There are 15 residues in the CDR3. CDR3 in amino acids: CATSRGRGDTDTQYF. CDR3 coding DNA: TGTGCCACCAGCAGAGGCCGGGGGGACACAGATACGCAGTATTTT.

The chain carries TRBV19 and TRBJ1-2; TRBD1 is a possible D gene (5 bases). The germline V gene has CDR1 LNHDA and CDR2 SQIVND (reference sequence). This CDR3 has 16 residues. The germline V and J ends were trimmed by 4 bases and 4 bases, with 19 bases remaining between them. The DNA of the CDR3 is TGTGCCAGTAGTACCACGGGGACCGTAGTCGGCTATGGCTACACCTTC. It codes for CASSTTGTVVGYGYTF.

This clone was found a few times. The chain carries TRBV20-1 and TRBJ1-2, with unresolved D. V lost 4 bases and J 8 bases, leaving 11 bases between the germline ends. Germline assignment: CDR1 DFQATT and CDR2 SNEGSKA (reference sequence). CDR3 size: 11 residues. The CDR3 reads CSAIPVRGYTF. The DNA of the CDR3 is TGCAGTGCTATACCGGTCCGGGGCTACACCTTC.

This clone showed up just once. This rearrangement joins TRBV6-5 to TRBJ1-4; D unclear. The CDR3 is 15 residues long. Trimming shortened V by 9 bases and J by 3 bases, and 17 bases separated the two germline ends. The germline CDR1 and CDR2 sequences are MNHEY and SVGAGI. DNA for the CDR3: TGTGCCAGAGAGCGTAAAAATCAGGCTAATGAAAAACTGTTTTTT. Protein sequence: CARERKNQANEKLFF.

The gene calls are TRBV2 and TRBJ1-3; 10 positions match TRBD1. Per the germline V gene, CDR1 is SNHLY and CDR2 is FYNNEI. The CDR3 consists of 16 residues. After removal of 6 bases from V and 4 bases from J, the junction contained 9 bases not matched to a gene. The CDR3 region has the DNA TGTGCCAGCAGCCTGACAGGGGGCGCTTCCGGAAACACCATATATTTT. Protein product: CASSLTGGASGNTIYF.

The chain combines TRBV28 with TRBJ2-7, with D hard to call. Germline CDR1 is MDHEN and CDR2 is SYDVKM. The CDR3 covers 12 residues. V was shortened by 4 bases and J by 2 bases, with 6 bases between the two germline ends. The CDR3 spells CASSSPTYEQYF. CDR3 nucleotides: TGTGCCAGCAGTTCCCCGACCTACGAGCAGTACTTC. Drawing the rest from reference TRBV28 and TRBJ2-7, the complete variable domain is DVKVTQSSRYLVKRTGEKVFLECVQDMDHENMFWYRQDPGLGLRLIYFSYDVKMKEKGDIPEGYSVSREKKERFSLILESASTNQTSMYLCASSSPTYEQYFGPGTRLTVT.

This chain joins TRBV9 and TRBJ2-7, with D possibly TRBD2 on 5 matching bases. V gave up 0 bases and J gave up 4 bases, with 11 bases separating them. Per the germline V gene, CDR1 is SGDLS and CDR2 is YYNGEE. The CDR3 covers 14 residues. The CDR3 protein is CASSVATPGYEQYF. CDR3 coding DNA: TGTGCCAGCAGCGTAGCGACCCCGGGGTACGAGCAGTACTTC.

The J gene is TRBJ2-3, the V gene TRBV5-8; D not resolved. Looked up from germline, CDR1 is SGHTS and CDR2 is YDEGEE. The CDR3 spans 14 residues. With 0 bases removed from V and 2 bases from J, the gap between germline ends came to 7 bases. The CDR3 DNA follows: TGTGCCAGCAGCTTGGGTTCCATCACAGATACGCAGTATTTT. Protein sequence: CASSLGSITDTQYF.

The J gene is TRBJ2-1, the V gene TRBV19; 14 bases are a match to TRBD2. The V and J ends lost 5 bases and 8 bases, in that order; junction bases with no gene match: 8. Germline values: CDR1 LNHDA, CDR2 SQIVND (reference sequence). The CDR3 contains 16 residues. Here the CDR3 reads CASSVGLAGGWYEQFF. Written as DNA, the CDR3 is TGTGCCAGTAGTGTAGGACTAGCGGGGGGCTGGTATGAGCAGTTCTTC.

The CDR3: CASSPHTTSGGPDTQYF. CDR3 DNA: TGTGCCAGCAGCCCCCACACGACTAGCGGGGGCCCAGATACGCAGTATTTT. The chain uses TRBV7-2 and TRBJ2-3; the match to TRBD2 covers 12 bases. Per germline, CDR1 SGHTA and CDR2 FQGNSA. The CDR3 contains 17 residues. V lost 5 bases, J lost 4 bases, and 10 bases stayed unmatched.